The next 12 T cell receptor beta chains were all read from a single sample in a study of blood T cell repertoires in COVID-19. Repertoires were generated with immunoSEQ multiplex PCR, while TCRdb's copy carries only in-frame clones and drops some. The top ten hold roughly an eighth of the sample, which has some 450,000 clones, approximately 89% seen once. Sequencing used peripheral blood. The receptors derive from a woman aged 50 to 65 with COVID-19, enrolled during active disease.

The V gene is TRBV11-2, the J gene TRBJ2-7; a weak D match, TRBD1 (6 bases). The CDR3 loop spans 14 amino acids. CDR1 is SGHAT and CDR2 is FQNNGV in the germline V gene. Trimming removed 5 bases at V and 0 bases at J, with 11 bases between. This chain's CDR3 is CASSPGQFSYEQYF. The CDR3 DNA reads as TGTGCCAGCAGCCCTGGACAGTTCTCCTACGAGCAGTACTTC.

The gene calls are TRBV4-1 and TRBJ1-2; TRBD1 matches 10 bases. From germline, CDR1 is MGHRA and CDR2 YSYEKL. V shed 2 bases and J 3 bases; nucleotides not matched to a gene: 6. CDR3 length equals 16 residues. CDR3 loop: CASSQSLTGGHYGYTF. The CDR3 DNA reads as TGCGCCAGCAGCCAATCTCTGACAGGGGGCCACTATGGCTACACCTTC.

This clone appeared once. The genes are TRBV30 and TRBJ2-5; 9 nucleotides align to TRBD1. CDR1 and CDR2 from the germline V gene are GTSNPN and SVGIG (reference sequence). This CDR3 spans 13 amino acids. V gave up 4 bases and J gave up 4 bases; unmatched junction bases: 4. The CDR3 reads CAWTGTGPETQYF. CDR3 nucleotide sequence: TGTGCCTGGACCGGGACAGGGCCAGAGACCCAGTACTTC.

This clone appeared a few times. The genes are TRBV6-5 and TRBJ2-7; 7 bases line up with TRBD2. The germline CDR1 and CDR2 sequences are MNHEY and SVGAGI. The length of the CDR3 is 13 residues. V gave up 6 bases and J gave up 3 bases; unmatched junction bases: 5. CDR3 region: CASSRLAHYEQYF. The CDR3 nucleotides are TGTGCCAGCAGCCGACTAGCCCACTACGAGCAGTACTTC.

The chain is built from TRBV28 and TRBJ2-7, with 8 positions matching TRBD1. The CDR3 has 14 residues. V gave up 6 bases and J gave up 3 bases; unmatched junction bases: 7. Looked up from germline, CDR1 is MDHEN and CDR2 is SYDVKM. The CDR3 is CASSPGTGNYEQYF. CDR3 nucleotide sequence: TGTGCCAGCAGCCCCGGGACAGGCAACTACGAGCAGTACTTC.

The chain couples TRBV2 to TRBJ2-3; 13 positions match TRBD2. CDR3 size: 16 residues. CDR1 is SNHLY and CDR2 is FYNNEI in the germline V gene. The ends lost 8 bases at V and 6 bases at J; junction bases unmatched: 11. The CDR3 reads CASGRELAGGLDTQYF. DNA for the CDR3: TGTGCCAGCGGTCGAGAACTAGCGGGGGGGCTGGATACGCAGTATTTT.

This chain uses TRBV29-1 with TRBJ1-1; 7 bases map to TRBD1. V shed 8 bases and J 7 bases; nucleotides not matched to a gene: 4. The germline V gene encodes CDR1 SQVTM and CDR2 ANQGSEA. The CDR3 spans 10 residues. As DNA, the CDR3 is TGCAGCATAAACAGGGGTGAAGCTTTCTTT. Protein product: CSINRGEAFF. The full variable domain, with the rest looked up from reference TRBV29-1 and TRBJ1-1, is SAVISQKPSRDICQRGTSLTIQCQVDSQVTMMFWYRQQPGQSLTLIATANQGSEATYESGFVIDKFPISRPNLTFSTLTVSNMSPEDSSIYLCSINRGEAFFGQGTRLTVV.

The rearrangement links TRBV2 to TRBJ1-3, with a tentative D call TRBD1 (5 bases). Germline loops: CDR1 SNHLY, CDR2 FYNNEI. The V end lost 5 bases, the J end lost 1 base, and 6 bases lay between the germline ends. The CDR3 contains 13 residues. The CDR3 DNA is TGTGCCAGCAGTCGACAGTCTGGAAACACCATATATTTT. Protein sequence: CASSRQSGNTIYF.

The V and J genes are TRBV7-6 and TRBJ2-1; weak D call: TRBD2 (6 bases). This CDR3 is built from 14 residues. With 5 bases removed from V and 3 bases from J, the gap between germline ends came to 11 bases. Germline V gene sequence: CDR1 SGHVS, CDR2 FNYEAQ. The CDR3 sequence: CASSRGGDYNEQFF. The CDR3 nucleotides are TGTGCCAGCAGCCGCGGAGGGGACTACAATGAGCAGTTCTTC.

This chain links TRBV2 with TRBJ2-1; 7 bases line up with TRBD2. The germline gives CDR1 SNHLY, CDR2 FYNNEI. This CDR3 is built from 14 residues. Trimming removed 2 bases from V and 6 bases from J; junction bases left unmatched: 4. This CDR3 reads CASSEYQRGNEQFF. In DNA form, the CDR3 reads TGTGCCAGCAGTGAATATCAGCGGGGCAATGAGCAGTTCTTC.

About this clone: Within the sample, other DNA sequences also encode this same CDR3. The chain uses TRBV6-5 and TRBJ2-7, with 11 bases identical to TRBD2. Trimming took 4 bases from V and 4 from J; bases not matched to a gene: 6. This CDR3 is built from 15 residues. The germline V gene encodes CDR1 MNHEY and CDR2 SVGAGI. The chain's CDR3 is CASSLTGTSGYEQYF. DNA of the CDR3: TGTGCCAGCAGTTTAACCGGGACTAGCGGTTACGAGCAGTACTTC.

The chain has TRBV18 and TRBJ1-2; D not certain. Trimming cost V 0 bases and J 4 bases, with 15 bases left between them. Germline CDR1 and CDR2: KGHSH and LQKENI. CDR3 length: 16 residues. CDR3 coding DNA: TGTGCCAGCTCACCACCGGCGGCAGGAGGAAGCTATGGCTACACCTTC. Amino acid sequence: CASSPPAAGGSYGYTF.